Presented here are 22 T cell receptor beta chains from one specimen sequenced in a study of blood T cell repertoires in COVID-19. This table comes from immunoSEQ multiplex PCR, and its TCRdb copy is limited to in-frame clones, with some not included. The sample lists about 200,000 clones; 70% to 90% were seen once. The source material was peripheral blood. All receptors come from a woman of 80 years or more with acute or convalescent COVID-19.

The chain uses TRBV5-1 and TRBJ1-6; D perhaps matches TRBD1 (5 bases). Germline V gene lookup returns CDR1 SGHRS and CDR2 YFSETQ. Trimming left V 2 bases short and J 6 bases short, with 6 bases between. The length of the CDR3 is 13 residues. CDR3 DNA sequence: TGCGCCAGCAGCTTAGACAGTAATTCACCCCTCCACTTT. Translated, it gives CASSLDSNSPLHF.

CDR3 region: CASSYRTVLNGYTF. CDR3 sequence (DNA): TGTGCCAGCAGTTACCGGACAGTATTGAATGGCTACACCTTC. This chain uses TRBV6-2 or TRBV6-3 with TRBJ1-2, with D tentatively TRBD1 (6 bases). Germline values: CDR1 MNHEY, CDR2 SVGEGT. Trimming shortened V by 2 bases and J by 6 bases, and 13 bases separated the two germline ends. The CDR3 runs 14 residues.

The chain joins TRBV19 to TRBJ2-7; 13 bases fit TRBD2. The length of the CDR3 is 16 residues. V shed 6 bases, J shed 1 base, and the junction held 6 bases outside the gene matches. Per germline, CDR1 LNHDA and CDR2 SQIVND (reference sequence). Here the CDR3 reads CASRNKGLAGSYEQYF. The CDR3 nucleotides read TGTGCCAGTAGAAATAAGGGACTAGCGGGGTCCTACGAGCAGTACTTC. The full variable domain, rest sourced from reference TRBV19 and TRBJ2-7, is DGGITQSPKYLFRKEGQNVTLSCEQNLNHDAMYWYRQDPGQGLRLIYYSQIVNDFQKGDIAEGYSVSREKKESFPLTVTSAQKNPTAFYLCASRNKGLAGSYEQYFGPGTRLTVT.

The chain joins TRBV7-2 to TRBJ1-1; 7 nucleotides match TRBD1. V was pared by 5 bases and J by 2 bases, with 2 bases of the junction left unmatched. Looked up from germline, CDR1 is SGHTA and CDR2 is FQGNSA. This CDR3 spans 13 amino acids. This chain's CDR3 is CASSRDRNTEAFF. The CDR3 region has the DNA TGTGCCAGCAGCCGGGACAGAAACACTGAAGCTTTCTTT. Combining the CDR3 with reference TRBV7-2 and TRBJ1-1 gives the whole variable domain GAGVSQSPSNKVTEKGKDVELRCDPISGHTALYWYRQSLGQGLEFLIYFQGNSAPDKSGLPSDRFSAERTGGSVSTLTIQRTQQEDSAVYLCASSRDRNTEAFFGQGTRLTVV.

The chain employs TRBV5-4 and TRBJ1-2; D ambiguous. This CDR3 spans 14 amino acids. The V gene's germline CDR1 is SGHNT and CDR2 YYREEE (reference sequence). Trimming pared 2 bases from V and 6 bases from J, leaving 14 bases between. This CDR3 is CASSLSFGSDGYTF. The CDR3 DNA reads TGTGCCAGCAGCTTAAGTTTCGGAAGCGATGGCTACACCTTC.

The chain's CDR3 is CASSPRTLRNTEAFF. The CDR3 DNA sequence: TGTGCCAGTAGTCCTCGGACACTCCGGAACACTGAAGCTTTCTTT. This chain links TRBV19 with TRBJ1-1, with D perhaps matching TRBD1 (5 bases). The CDR3 consists of 15 residues. Trimming cost V 5 bases and J 1 base, with 14 bases left between them. Germline CDR1 reads LNHDA; CDR2 reads SQIVND (reference sequence).

Many counts were recorded for this clone. The V and J genes are TRBV7-9 and TRBJ2-1, with no clear D. This CDR3 is built from 12 residues. V was trimmed by 5 bases and J by 5 bases, leaving 7 bases between them. Germline CDR1 is SEHNR and CDR2 is FQNEAQ (reference sequence). The CDR3 loop is CASSHLNNEQFF. The CDR3 DNA follows: TGTGCCAGCAGCCACTTGAACAATGAGCAGTTCTTC. Filled out from reference TRBV7-9 and TRBJ2-1, the complete variable domain reads DTGVSQNPRHKITKRGQNVTFRCDPISEHNRLYWYRQTLGQGPEFLTYFQNEAQLEKSRLLSDRFSAERPKGSFSTLEIQRTEQGDSAMYLCASSHLNNEQFFGPGTRLTVL.

J is TRBJ2-4 and V is TRBV18; a possible D gene is TRBD1 (6 bases). The CDR3 sequence is 14 residues long. The V end was cut by 6 bases, the J end by 2 bases, with 11 bases between. The V gene's germline CDR1 is KGHSH and CDR2 LQKENI. Written as DNA, the CDR3 is TGTGCCAGCTCGGATACAGGGACCAAAAACATTCAGTACTTC. Translating gives CASSDTGTKNIQYF.

This clone was detected a few times. The chain uses TRBV11-3 and TRBJ2-5, with 12 positions matching TRBD1. CDR1 SGHNT and CDR2 YENEEA come from the germline V gene. With V trimmed by 4 bases and J by 4 bases, 4 bases remained unmatched. The CDR3 contains 15 residues. The DNA of the CDR3 is TGTGCCAGCAGCTCCGGGACAGGGGGCCGAGAGACCCAGTACTTC. It codes for CASSSGTGGRETQYF.

V is TRBV9 and J is TRBJ2-1; 14 bases match TRBD2. J was trimmed by 7 bases and V by 5 bases; bases with no gene match: 8. From germline, CDR1 is SGDLS and CDR2 YYNGEE. The CDR3 runs 16 residues. As DNA, the CDR3 is TGTGCCAGCAGGGTTACGGGACTAGCGGGAGATAATGAGCAGTTCTTC. Amino acids: CASRVTGLAGDNEQFF.

The genes are TRBV12-5 and TRBJ2-7; possibly TRBD2 for D (6 bases). CDR1 and CDR2 from the germline V gene are LGHNT and FRNRAP. The CDR3 covers 13 residues. The germline V and J ends were trimmed by 5 bases and 0 bases, with 8 bases remaining between them. The CDR3 region has the DNA TGTGCTAGTGGTACCGGGAGCTCCTACGAGCAGTACTTC. This translates into CASGTGSSYEQYF.

The count of this clone is one. This chain connects TRBV19 to TRBJ2-1; D not certain. The CDR3 spans 13 residues. Germline assignment: CDR1 LNHDA and CDR2 SQIVND (reference sequence). The V and J ends lost 6 bases and 3 bases respectively, with 9 bases between them. The CDR3 here is CASRENRYNEQFF. The CDR3 nucleotides are TGTGCCAGTAGGGAGAATCGCTACAATGAGCAGTTCTTC.

The chain joins TRBV28 to TRBJ1-6; TRBD1 aligns across 9 bases. This CDR3 has 15 residues. CDR1 is MDHEN and CDR2 is SYDVKM in the germline V gene. Trimming removed 6 bases from V and 7 bases from J; junction bases left unmatched: 7. The CDR3 nucleotides are TGTGCCAGCAGCTCGCCGGGACAGGGAAATTCACCCCTCCACTTT. Amino acid sequence: CASSSPGQGNSPLHF. The full variable domain, with the rest looked up from reference TRBV28 and TRBJ1-6, is DVKVTQSSRYLVKRTGEKVFLECVQDMDHENMFWYRQDPGLGLRLIYFSYDVKMKEKGDIPEGYSVSREKKERFSLILESASTNQTSMYLCASSSPGQGNSPLHFGNGTRLTVT.

The rearrangement uses TRBV10-2 and TRBJ2-1, with D tentatively TRBD2 (5 bases). V was trimmed by 6 bases and J by 5 bases, leaving 14 bases between them. CDR1 and CDR2 (germline): WSHSY, SAAADI. The CDR3 covers 14 residues. The CDR3 DNA follows: TGCGCCAGCAGCTTAGCGACCCTGAACAATGAGCAGTTCTTC. It encodes CASSLATLNNEQFF.

The chain joins TRBV12-2 to TRBJ2-5; no check of the table's D call, TRBD1, against the DNA was made. TRBV12-2 is a recognized pseudogene. CDR3 length: 17 residues. CDR3 amino acids: CASRIGDVRRSGETQYF. The CDR3 DNA reads as TGTGCAAGTCGAATAGGGGATGTTCGGAGATCAGGGGAGACCCAGTACTTC.

The CDR3 region is CASSPSLLAETQYF. In DNA form, the CDR3 reads TGTGCCAGCAGCCCGAGCCTACTAGCGGAGACCCAGTACTTC. The chain combines TRBV14 with TRBJ2-5, with 7 bases that match TRBD2. Trimming took 4 bases from V and 5 from J; bases not matched to a gene: 7. Looked up from germline, CDR1 is SGHDN and CDR2 is FVKESK. The CDR3 is 14 amino acids.

The V call is TRBV7-3, the J call TRBJ2-3; 8 nucleotides line up with TRBD2. Germline CDR1 SGHTA, CDR2 FQGTGA. Trimming took 1 base from V and 4 from J; bases not matched to a gene: 4. This CDR3 is built from 15 residues. The CDR3 DNA follows: TGTGCCAGCAGCTTAAAAGCGGGAGTAGCAGATACGCAGTATTTT. Its translation is CASSLKAGVADTQYF. The entire variable domain, with the rest obtained from reference TRBV7-3 and TRBJ2-3, is as follows: GAGVSQTPSNKVTEKGKYVELRCDPISGHTALYWYRQSLGQGPEFLIYFQGTGAADDSGLPNDRFFAVRPEGSVSTLKIQRTERGDSAVYLCASSLKAGVADTQYFGPGTRLTVL.

The DNA for the CDR3 is TGTGCCAGCGATAGGACTACTGTCAGTCAGCCCCAGCATTTT. It translates to CASDRTTVSQPQHF. The gene calls are TRBV28 and TRBJ1-5; D not certain. Trimming removed 8 bases from V and 6 bases from J, with 17 bases in between. The CDR3 spans 14 residues. Germline V gene lookup returns CDR1 MDHEN and CDR2 SYDVKM. Full variable domain (outside the CDR3, taken from reference TRBV28 and TRBJ1-5): DVKVTQSSRYLVKRTGEKVFLECVQDMDHENMFWYRQDPGLGLRLIYFSYDVKMKEKGDIPEGYSVSREKKERFSLILESASTNQTSMYLCASDRTTVSQPQHFGDGTRLSIL.

V and J are TRBV7-9 and TRBJ2-3; TRBD2 agrees at 8 bases. This CDR3 region has 14 residues. V lost 4 bases, J lost 6 bases, and 6 bases stayed unmatched. In germline, CDR1 is SEHNR, CDR2 FQNEAQ (reference sequence). CDR3 in amino acids: CASSYEAGGDTQYF. CDR3 coding DNA: TGTGCCAGCAGCTACGAGGCGGGAGGTGATACGCAGTATTTT.

The V call is TRBV5-1, the J call TRBJ2-1; D is unclear. Germline V gene sequence: CDR1 SGHRS, CDR2 YFSETQ. The length of the CDR3 is 15 residues. V was pared by 1 base and J by 1 base, with 9 bases between. The CDR3 spells CASSLQQPSYNEQFF. In DNA form, the CDR3 reads TGCGCCAGCAGCTTGCAACAGCCATCCTACAATGAGCAGTTCTTC.

The rearrangement uses TRBV7-9 and TRBJ1-3; TRBD1 matches 8 bases. Trimming cost V 8 bases and J 4 bases; bases outside gene matches: 7. Looked up from germline, CDR1 is SEHNR and CDR2 is FQNEAQ (reference sequence). This CDR3 has 14 amino acids. DNA of the CDR3: TGTGCCAGCCGCGCGGACAGGGACGGAAACACCATATATTTT. This codes for CASRADRDGNTIYF.

This chain joins TRBV6-5 and TRBJ1-2; 8 bases map to TRBD1. CDR1 is MNHEY, CDR2 SVGAGI, per germline. The V gene end was trimmed by 2 bases and the J gene end by 7 bases; junction bases not matched to a gene: 6. The CDR3 has 14 amino acids. CDR3 protein: CASSYADRATGYTF. CDR3 nucleotides: TGTGCCAGCAGTTACGCGGACAGGGCGACTGGCTACACCTTC.